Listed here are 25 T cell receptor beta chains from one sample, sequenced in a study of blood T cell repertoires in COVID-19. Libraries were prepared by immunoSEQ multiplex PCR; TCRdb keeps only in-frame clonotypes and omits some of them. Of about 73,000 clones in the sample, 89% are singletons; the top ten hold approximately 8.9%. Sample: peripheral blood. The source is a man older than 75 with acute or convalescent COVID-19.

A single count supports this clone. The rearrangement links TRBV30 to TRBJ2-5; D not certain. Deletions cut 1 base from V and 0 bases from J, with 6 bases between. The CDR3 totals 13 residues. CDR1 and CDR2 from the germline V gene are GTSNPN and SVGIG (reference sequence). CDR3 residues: CAWSAFNQETQYF. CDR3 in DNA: TGTGCCTGGAGTGCTTTTAACCAAGAGACCCAGTACTTC.

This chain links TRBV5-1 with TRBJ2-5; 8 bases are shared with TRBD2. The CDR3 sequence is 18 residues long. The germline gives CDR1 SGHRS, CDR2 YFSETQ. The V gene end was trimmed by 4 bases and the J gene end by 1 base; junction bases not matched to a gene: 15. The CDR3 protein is CASSIAVGLAGGQETQYF. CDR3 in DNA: TGCGCCAGCAGCATTGCGGTAGGGCTAGCGGGTGGCCAAGAGACCCAGTACTTC. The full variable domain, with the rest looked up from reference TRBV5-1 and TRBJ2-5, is KAGVTQTPRYLIKTRGQQVTLSCSPISGHRSVSWYQQTPGQGLQFLFEYFSETQRNKGNFPGRFSGRQFSNSRSEMNVSTLELGDSALYLCASSIAVGLAGGQETQYFGPGTRLLVL.

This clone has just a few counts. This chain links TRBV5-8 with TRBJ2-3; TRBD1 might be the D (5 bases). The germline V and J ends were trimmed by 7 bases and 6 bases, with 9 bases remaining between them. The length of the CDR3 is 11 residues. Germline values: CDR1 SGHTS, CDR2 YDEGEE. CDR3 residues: CASPGFDTQYF. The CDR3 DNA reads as TGTGCCAGCCCAGGGTTCGATACGCAGTATTTT.

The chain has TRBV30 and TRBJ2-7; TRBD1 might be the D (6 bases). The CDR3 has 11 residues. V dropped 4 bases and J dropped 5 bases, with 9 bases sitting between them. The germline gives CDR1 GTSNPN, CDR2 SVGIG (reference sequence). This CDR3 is CAWTTGNEQYF. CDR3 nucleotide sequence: TGTGCCTGGACTACAGGGAACGAGCAGTACTTC. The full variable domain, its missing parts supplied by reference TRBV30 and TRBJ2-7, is SQTIHQWPATLVQPVGSPLSLECTVEGTSNPNLYWYRQAAGRGLQLLFYSVGIGQISSEVPQNLSASRPQDRQFILSSKKLLLSDSGFYLCAWTTGNEQYFGPGTRLTVT.

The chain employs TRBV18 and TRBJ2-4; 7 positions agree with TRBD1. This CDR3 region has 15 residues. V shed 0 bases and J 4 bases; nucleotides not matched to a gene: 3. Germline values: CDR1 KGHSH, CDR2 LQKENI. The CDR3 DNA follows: TGTGCCAGCTCACCACCGTCGACAGGGAAAAACATTCAGTACTTC. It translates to CASSPPSTGKNIQYF.

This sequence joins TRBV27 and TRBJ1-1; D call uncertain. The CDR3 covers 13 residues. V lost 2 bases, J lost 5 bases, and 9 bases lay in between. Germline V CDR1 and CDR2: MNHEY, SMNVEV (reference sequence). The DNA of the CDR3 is TGTGCCAGCAGTTTACCAGGTGGAACTGAAGCTTTCTTT. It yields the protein CASSLPGGTEAFF.

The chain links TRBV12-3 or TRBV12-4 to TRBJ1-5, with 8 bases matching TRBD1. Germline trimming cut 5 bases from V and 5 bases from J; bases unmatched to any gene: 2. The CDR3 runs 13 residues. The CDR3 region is CASSRTGYQPQHF. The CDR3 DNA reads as TGTGCCAGCAGTCGGACAGGGTATCAGCCCCAGCATTTT.

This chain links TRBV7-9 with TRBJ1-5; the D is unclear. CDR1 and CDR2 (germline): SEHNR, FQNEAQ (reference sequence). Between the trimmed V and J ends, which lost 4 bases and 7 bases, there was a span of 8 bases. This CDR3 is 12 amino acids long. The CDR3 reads CASSSGEQPQHF. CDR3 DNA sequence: TGTGCCAGCAGCTCTGGGGAGCAGCCCCAGCATTTT.

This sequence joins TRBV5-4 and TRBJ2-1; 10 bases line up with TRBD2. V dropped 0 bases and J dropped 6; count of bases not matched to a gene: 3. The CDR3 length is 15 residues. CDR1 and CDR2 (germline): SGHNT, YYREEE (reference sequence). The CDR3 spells CASSLGGLAVNEQFF. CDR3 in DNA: TGTGCCAGCAGCTTGGGCGGACTAGCGGTCAATGAGCAGTTCTTC.

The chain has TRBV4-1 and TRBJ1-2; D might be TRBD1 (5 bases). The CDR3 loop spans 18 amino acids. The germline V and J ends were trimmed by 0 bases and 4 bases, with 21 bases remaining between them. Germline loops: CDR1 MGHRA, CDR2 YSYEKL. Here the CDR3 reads CASSQEGTGRANFYGYTF. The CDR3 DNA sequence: TGCGCCAGCAGCCAAGAGGGAACAGGTCGAGCTAACTTCTATGGCTACACCTTC.

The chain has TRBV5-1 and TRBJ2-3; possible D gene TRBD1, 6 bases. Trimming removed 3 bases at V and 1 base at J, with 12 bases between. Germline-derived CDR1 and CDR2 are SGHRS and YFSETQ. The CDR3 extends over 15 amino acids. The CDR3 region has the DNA TGCGCCAGCAGCTCCCTACAGGGCCGCACAGATACGCAGTATTTT. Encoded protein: CASSSLQGRTDTQYF. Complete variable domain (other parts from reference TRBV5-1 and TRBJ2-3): KAGVTQTPRYLIKTRGQQVTLSCSPISGHRSVSWYQQTPGQGLQFLFEYFSETQRNKGNFPGRFSGRQFSNSRSEMNVSTLELGDSALYLCASSSLQGRTDTQYFGPGTRLTVL.

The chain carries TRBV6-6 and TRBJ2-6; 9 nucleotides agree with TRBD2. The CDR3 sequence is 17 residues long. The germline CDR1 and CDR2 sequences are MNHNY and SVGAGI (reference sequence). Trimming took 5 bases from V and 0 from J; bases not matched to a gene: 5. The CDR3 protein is CASSPGTSSSGANVLTF. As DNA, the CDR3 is TGTGCCAGCAGTCCCGGGACTAGCAGCTCTGGGGCCAACGTCCTGACTTTC.

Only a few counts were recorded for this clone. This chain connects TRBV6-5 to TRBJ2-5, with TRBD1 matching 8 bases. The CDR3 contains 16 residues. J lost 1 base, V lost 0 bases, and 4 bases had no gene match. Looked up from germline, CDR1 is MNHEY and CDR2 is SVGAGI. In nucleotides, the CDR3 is TGTGCCAGCAGTTACTCGACAGGGGCCAGCCAAGAGACCCAGTACTTC. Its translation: CASSYSTGASQETQYF.

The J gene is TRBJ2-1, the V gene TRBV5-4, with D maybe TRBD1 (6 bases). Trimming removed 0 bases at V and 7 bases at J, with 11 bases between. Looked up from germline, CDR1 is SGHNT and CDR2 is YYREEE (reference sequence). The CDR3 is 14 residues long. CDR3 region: CASSLGGPRNEQFF. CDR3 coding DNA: TGTGCCAGCAGCTTGGGGGGGCCGAGGAATGAGCAGTTCTTC.

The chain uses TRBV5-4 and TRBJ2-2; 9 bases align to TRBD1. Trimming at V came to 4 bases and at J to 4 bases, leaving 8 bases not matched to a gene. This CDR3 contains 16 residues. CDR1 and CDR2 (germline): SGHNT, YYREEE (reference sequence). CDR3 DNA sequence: TGTGCCAGCAGCGCACAACAGGGGGCGGGCACCGGGGAGCTGTTTTTT. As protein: CASSAQQGAGTGELFF.

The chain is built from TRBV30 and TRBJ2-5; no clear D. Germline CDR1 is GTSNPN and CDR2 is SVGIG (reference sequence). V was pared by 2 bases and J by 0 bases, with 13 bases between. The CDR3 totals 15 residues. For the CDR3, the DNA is TGTGCCTGGAGTACAAAACCCCTGAACCAAGAGACCCAGTACTTC. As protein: CAWSTKPLNQETQYF.

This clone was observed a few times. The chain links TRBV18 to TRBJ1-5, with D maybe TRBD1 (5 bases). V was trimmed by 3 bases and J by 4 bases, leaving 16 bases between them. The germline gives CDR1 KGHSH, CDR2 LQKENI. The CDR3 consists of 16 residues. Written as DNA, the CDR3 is TGTGCCAGCTCACCGGTGCAAAGGGGTGGAAATCAGCCCCAGCATTTT. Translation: CASSPVQRGGNQPQHF.

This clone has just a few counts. The CDR3 coding sequence is TGTGCCAGCAGTACCGGGACAGGGACCTCTGGAAACACCATATATTTT. Encoded protein: CASSTGTGTSGNTIYF. This rearrangement joins TRBV11-3 to TRBJ1-3, with TRBD1 matching over 9 bases. In germline, CDR1 is SGHNT, CDR2 YENEEA. The CDR3 spans 16 residues. V was pared by 6 bases and J by 0 bases, with 6 bases of the junction left unmatched.

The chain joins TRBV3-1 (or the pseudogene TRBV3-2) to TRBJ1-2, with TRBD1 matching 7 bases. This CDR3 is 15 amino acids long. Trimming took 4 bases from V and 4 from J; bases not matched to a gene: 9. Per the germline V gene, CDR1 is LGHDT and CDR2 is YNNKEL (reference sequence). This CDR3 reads CASSLSSGQSYGYTF. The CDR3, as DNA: TGTGCCAGCAGCCTCTCCTCGGGACAGTCCTATGGCTACACCTTC.

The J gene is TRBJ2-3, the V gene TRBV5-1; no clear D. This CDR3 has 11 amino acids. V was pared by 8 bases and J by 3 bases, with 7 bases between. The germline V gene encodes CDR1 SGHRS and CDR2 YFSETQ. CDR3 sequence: CASAETDTQYF. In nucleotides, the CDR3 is TGCGCCAGTGCGGAAACAGATACGCAGTATTTT.

For the CDR3, the DNA is TGTGCCAGCAGTGAGGATGCTTCAGGGACTAGCTACACCTTC. Translating it yields CASSEDASGTSYTF. V is TRBV6-1 and J is TRBJ1-2; perhaps TRBD1 as D (5 bases). CDR1 and CDR2 from the germline V gene are MNHNS and SASEGT. Trimming took off 3 bases at V and 9 bases at J, with 17 bases between the two ends. The CDR3 runs to 14 residues.

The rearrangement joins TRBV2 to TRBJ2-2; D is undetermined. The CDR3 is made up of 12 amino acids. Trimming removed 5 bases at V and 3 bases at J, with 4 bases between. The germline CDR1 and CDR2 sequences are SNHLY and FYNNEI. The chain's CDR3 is CASSPDTGELFF. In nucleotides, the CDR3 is TGTGCCAGCAGTCCGGACACCGGGGAGCTGTTTTTT.

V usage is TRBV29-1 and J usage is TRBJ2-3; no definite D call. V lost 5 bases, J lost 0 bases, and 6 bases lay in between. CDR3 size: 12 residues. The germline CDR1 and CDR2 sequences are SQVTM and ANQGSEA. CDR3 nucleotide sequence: TGCAGCGTTAGCGAGAGCACAGATACGCAGTATTTT. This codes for CSVSESTDTQYF.

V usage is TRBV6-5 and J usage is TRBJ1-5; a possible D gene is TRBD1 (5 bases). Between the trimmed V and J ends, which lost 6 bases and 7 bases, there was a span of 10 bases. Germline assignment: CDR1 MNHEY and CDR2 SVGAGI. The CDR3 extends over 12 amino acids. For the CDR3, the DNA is TGTGCCAGCAGAGGGGCGCAGCAGCCCCAGCATTTT. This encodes CASRGAQQPQHF.

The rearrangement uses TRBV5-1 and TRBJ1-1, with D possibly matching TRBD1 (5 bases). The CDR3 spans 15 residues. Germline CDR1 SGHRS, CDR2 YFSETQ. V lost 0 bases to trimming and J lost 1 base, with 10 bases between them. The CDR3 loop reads CASSLARGWNTEAFF. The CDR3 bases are TGCGCCAGCAGCTTGGCTAGGGGCTGGAACACTGAAGCTTTCTTT.